These 18 T cell receptor beta chains came from one sample sequenced in a study of blood T cells in healthy people across ages. The authors ran a second PCR of 7 to 11 cycles using a sample-barcoded 5' primer and a J-beta primer mix. MiXCR, run by TCRdb on the 5' RACE reads, gives a single entry per CDR3 protein. This table holds about 1.8 million distinct CDR3 sequences, about 50% found once. The sample consisted of blood. Every receptor here comes from a woman aged 40 to 49 in good health.

The rearrangement links TRBV7-2 to TRBJ2-7; maybe TRBD2 (6 bases). This CDR3 region has 13 residues. Per germline, CDR1 SGHTA and CDR2 FQGNSA. Trimming took off 1 base at V and 7 bases at J, with 11 bases between the two ends. The CDR3 DNA reads TGTGCCAGCAGCTTAGACGCCGGGGGAGAGCAGTACTTC. It is translated as CASSLDAGGEQYF.

The V gene is TRBV15, the J gene TRBJ1-1, with a possible D match to TRBD1 (5 bases). The CDR3 covers 14 residues. Trimming removed 6 bases from V and 1 base from J, with 12 bases in between. Germline V gene data show CDR1 as LNHNV and CDR2 as YYDKDF (reference sequence). CDR3: CATSDGTENTEAFF. The CDR3 DNA follows: TGTGCCACCAGTGACGGGACCGAGAACACTGAAGCTTTCTTT.

DNA of the CDR3: TGCGCCAGCAGCCGGGAACTAGCGGGGGGGCCATACGAGCAGTACTTC. It translates to CASSRELAGGPYEQYF. The chain has TRBV5-1 and TRBJ2-4; TRBD2 agrees at 13 bases. The J call may be wrong; the DNA end is better matched by TRBJ2-7. Germline CDR1 SGHRS, CDR2 YFSETQ. This CDR3 region has 16 residues.

This clonotype was seen a few times. This rearrangement joins TRBV5-6 to TRBJ2-6; D might be TRBD2 (6 bases). V was cut by 1 base and J by 0 bases, with 14 bases left in between. This CDR3 has 18 amino acids. The V gene's germline CDR1 is SGHDT and CDR2 YYEEEE. This CDR3 reads CASSLKGLGNSGANVLTF. The CDR3 DNA reads TGTGCCAGCAGCTTGAAGGGACTCGGGAACTCTGGGGCCAACGTCCTGACTTTC.

V usage is TRBV6-5 and J usage is TRBJ2-5; 7 bases match TRBD1. The V segment lost 2 bases and the J segment 5 bases; nucleotides outside the gene matches: 8. Germline CDR1 reads MNHEY; CDR2 reads SVGAGI. The CDR3 is made up of 15 amino acids. The DNA for the CDR3 is TGTGCCAGCAGTTACACTGACAGGGACCGTGAGACCCAGTACTTC. Its translation: CASSYTDRDRETQYF.

The chain is built from TRBV3-1 and TRBJ2-3, with D possibly TRBD1 on 6 matching bases. The V end lost 6 bases, the J end lost 8 bases, and 12 bases lay between the germline ends. The CDR3 consists of 12 residues. CDR1 is LGHDT, CDR2 YNNKEL, per germline (reference sequence). The CDR3 sequence is CASRATGTTQYF. In DNA form, the CDR3 reads TGTGCCAGCAGAGCAACAGGGACTACGCAGTATTTT.

This clonotype was recorded at least ten times. The V and J genes are TRBV29-1 and TRBJ2-7, with TRBD1 matching over 9 bases. V lost 1 base to trimming and J lost 4 bases; unmatched junction nucleotides: 5. CDR1 is SQVTM, CDR2 ANQGSEA, per germline. This CDR3 is built from 14 residues. CDR3 DNA sequence: TGCAGCGTTGAAGCAACAGGGGGCGGGTACGAGCAGTACTTC. It encodes CSVEATGGGYEQYF.

This clonotype was recorded a few times. The chain combines TRBV7-2 with TRBJ2-1; 8 bases agree with TRBD2. J gave up 6 bases and V 1 base, and 8 bases lay outside the gene matches. Germline loops: CDR1 SGHTA, CDR2 FQGNSA. The CDR3 is made up of 16 amino acids. The DNA of the CDR3 is TGTGCCAGCAGCTTAGGTGGGACGGGGGGGCCCAATGAGCAGTTCTTC. Its protein product is CASSLGGTGGPNEQFF. The full variable domain, with the rest looked up from reference TRBV7-2 and TRBJ2-1, is GAGVSQSPSNKVTEKGKDVELRCDPISGHTALYWYRQSLGQGLEFLIYFQGNSAPDKSGLPSDRFSAERTGGSVSTLTIQRTQQEDSAVYLCASSLGGTGGPNEQFFGPGTRLTVL.

This clonotype has a single count. The chain couples TRBV2 to TRBJ1-5, with TRBD1 matching over 9 bases. The CDR3 covers 13 residues. Per the germline V gene, CDR1 is SNHLY and CDR2 is FYNNEI. The ends lost 10 bases at V and 4 bases at J; junction bases unmatched: 5. This CDR3 reads CATNRGPNQPQHF. CDR3 coding DNA: TGTGCCACAAACAGGGGGCCAAATCAGCCCCAGCATTTT. Full variable domain (rest looked up from reference TRBV2 and TRBJ1-5): EPEVTQTPSHQVTQMGQEVILRCVPISNHLYFYWYRQILGQKVEFLVSFYNNEISEKSEIFDDQFSVERPDGSNFTLKIRSTKLEDSAMYFCATNRGPNQPQHFGDGTRLSIL.

J is TRBJ1-6 and V is TRBV19, with 7 bases aligning to TRBD1. The trim removed 7 bases at V and 8 bases at J, leaving 11 bases unmatched. From germline, CDR1 is LNHDA and CDR2 SQIVND (reference sequence). CDR3 length: 15 residues. Written as DNA, the CDR3 is TGTGCCAGTACCTTTACCGGGACAGTGGATTCACCCCTCCACTTT. Translated: CASTFTGTVDSPLHF.

The rearrangement links TRBV5-1 to TRBJ2-5; D could derive from TRBD1 or TRBD2 (6 bases each). There are 17 residues in the CDR3. V was clipped by 0 bases and J by 2 bases, with 17 bases between them. Per the germline V gene, CDR1 is SGHRS and CDR2 is YFSETQ. CDR3 sequence reads: CASSLVGGLSKQETQYF. CDR3 DNA: TGCGCCAGCAGCTTGGTGGGGGGCCTAAGTAAACAAGAGACCCAGTACTTC. The full variable domain, in which reference TRBV5-1 and TRBJ2-5 provide the parts outside the CDR3, is KAGVTQTPRYLIKTRGQQVTLSCSPISGHRSVSWYQQTPGQGLQFLFEYFSETQRNKGNFPGRFSGRQFSNSRSEMNVSTLELGDSALYLCASSLVGGLSKQETQYFGPGTRLLVL.

The V gene is TRBV7-8, the J gene TRBJ2-7; D possibly corresponds to TRBD1 (5 bases). The CDR3 contains 14 residues. Per the germline V gene, CDR1 is SGHVS and CDR2 is FQNEAQ. Trimming shortened V by 3 bases and J by 2 bases, and 11 bases separated the two germline ends. The chain's CDR3 is CASSFSPDTYEQYF. Written as DNA, the CDR3 is TGTGCCAGCAGCTTTTCACCGGACACCTACGAGCAGTACTTC.

The chain carries TRBV29-1 and TRBJ2-5, with D perhaps assigned TRBD1 or TRBD2 (6 bases each). CDR1 and CDR2 (germline): SQVTM, ANQGSEA. The V and J ends lost 7 bases and 4 bases respectively, with 16 bases between them. CDR3 length: 13 residues. The CDR3 DNA reads TGCAGCGCCTCCTCGGGGGCCCGAGAGACCCAGTACTTC. Protein sequence: CSASSGARETQYF.

This clonotype was found a few times. The chain employs TRBV29-1 and TRBJ2-1, with D perhaps TRBD2 (5 bases). The CDR3 has 15 amino acids. The V end lost 2 bases, the J end lost 1 base, and 12 bases lay between the germline ends. Germline CDR1 is SQVTM and CDR2 is ANQGSEA. CDR3 sequence: CSVEIALRSYNEQFF. The CDR3 region has the DNA TGCAGCGTTGAAATAGCGCTCCGATCCTACAATGAGCAGTTCTTC.

The genes are TRBV2 and TRBJ1-2; TRBD1 agrees at 7 bases. This CDR3 region has 13 residues. V dropped 8 bases and J dropped 3; count of bases not matched to a gene: 6. CDR1 and CDR2 from the germline V gene are SNHLY and FYNNEI. The DNA for the CDR3 is TGTGCCAGCGTCATGGGGACAGACTATGGCTACACCTTC. Amino acid sequence: CASVMGTDYGYTF.

Concerning this clonotype: An end of the junction does not agree with germline; a read error may underlie this. The V gene is TRBV5-1, the J gene TRBJ2-1; possibly TRBD1 or TRBD2 for D (5 bases each). The germline V gene has CDR1 SGHRS and CDR2 YFSETQ. The CDR3 is made up of 14 amino acids. The CDR3 bases are TGCGCCAGCAGCCGTGGGACGGCCAACAATGAGCGGTTCTTC. This gives the protein CASSRGTANNERFF.

J is TRBJ2-5 and V is TRBV7-2; possible D gene TRBD2, 7 bases. Per the germline V gene, CDR1 is SGHTA and CDR2 is FQGNSA. The V and J ends lost 1 base and 0 bases respectively, with 15 bases between them. This CDR3 contains 17 residues. In DNA form, the CDR3 reads TGTGCCAGCAGCTTAGGATCGGGGGGACATGACCAAGAGACCCAGTACTTC. Translation: CASSLGSGGHDQETQYF.

This sequence joins TRBV6-2 or TRBV6-3 and TRBJ1-6; D is ambiguous. V was cut by 6 bases and J by 7 bases, with 4 bases left in between. CDR1 and CDR2 (germline): MNHEY, SVGEGT. The CDR3 sequence is 11 residues long. CDR3 sequence: CASSWNSPLHF. CDR3 nucleotide sequence: TGTGCCAGCAGCTGGAATTCACCCCTCCACTTT.